Listed here are 13 T cell receptor beta chains from one sample, sequenced in a study of cytomegalovirus exposure and HLA in healthy donors. PCR primers comprised 60 Vbeta and 13 Jbeta primers. Produced via immunoSEQ multiplex PCR; TCRdb's table is partial and in-frame only. The repertoire holds about 140,000 clones, with roughly 80% as singletons. Sequencing input: PBMCs. Every receptor here comes from a male donor in good health and CMV-seronegative.

The chain is built from TRBV5-4 and TRBJ2-1; 13 bases are shared with TRBD2. The CDR3 is 15 residues long. The trim removed 2 bases at V and 7 bases at J, leaving 3 bases unmatched. The germline CDR1 and CDR2 sequences are SGHNT and YYREEE (reference sequence). The CDR3 region is CASSLELAGGNEQFF. Here the CDR3 DNA reads TGTGCCAGCAGCTTAGAACTAGCGGGGGGGAATGAGCAGTTCTTC.

This chain joins TRBV9 and TRBJ1-6; D might be TRBD1 (6 bases). The V and J ends lost 3 bases and 6 bases respectively, with 10 bases between them. CDR3 length: 14 residues. Germline CDR1 and CDR2: SGDLS and YYNGEE. CDR3 sequence (DNA): TGTGCCAGCAGCGCACAGGGAGCTAATTCACCCCTCCACTTT. This translates into CASSAQGANSPLHF.

V is TRBV19 and J is TRBJ1-6; 9 bases are a match to TRBD1. V was pared by 2 bases and J by 4 bases, with 6 bases of the junction left unmatched. The CDR3 runs 17 residues. Germline V gives CDR1 LNHDA, CDR2 SQIVND (reference sequence). The CDR3 loop is CASSILGGQGYNSPLHF. The CDR3 DNA follows: TGTGCCAGTAGTATACTGGGTGGACAGGGGTATAATTCACCCCTCCACTTT. Full variable domain (outside the CDR3, taken from reference TRBV19 and TRBJ1-6): DGGITQSPKYLFRKEGQNVTLSCEQNLNHDAMYWYRQDPGQGLRLIYYSQIVNDFQKGDIAEGYSVSREKKESFPLTVTSAQKNPTAFYLCASSILGGQGYNSPLHFGNGTRLTVT.

Notes on this clone: This specimen includes other DNA sequences encoding the same CDR3. The rearrangement links TRBV7-2 to TRBJ1-5; D may be TRBD1 (5 bases). The V gene lost 3 bases and the J gene lost 7 bases, with 16 bases spanning the gap. The CDR3 totals 15 residues. Germline CDR1 is SGHTA and CDR2 is FQGNSA. The CDR3, as DNA: TGTGCCAGCAGCTTGGGGTCAGGGTCCTCCCAGCCCCAGCATTTT. It translates to CASSLGSGSSQPQHF. Complete variable domain (other parts from reference TRBV7-2 and TRBJ1-5): GAGVSQSPSNKVTEKGKDVELRCDPISGHTALYWYRQSLGQGLEFLIYFQGNSAPDKSGLPSDRFSAERTGGSVSTLTIQRTQQEDSAVYLCASSLGSGSSQPQHFGDGTRLSIL.

The rearrangement links TRBV29-1 to TRBJ2-3; possibly TRBD1 for D (6 bases). The CDR3 runs to 14 residues. V lost 6 bases, J lost 7 bases, and 20 bases lay in between. Germline lookup yields CDR1 SQVTM and CDR2 ANQGSEA. The DNA for the CDR3 is TGCAGCGTCAGGAACAGGGTCGGTGTTTATACGCAGTATTTT. This translates into CSVRNRVGVYTQYF.

The V call is TRBV4-3, the J call TRBJ2-1; TRBD2 agrees at 12 bases. V gave up 4 bases and J gave up 7 bases; unmatched junction bases: 14. Germline lookup yields CDR1 LGHNA and CDR2 YSLEER. The CDR3 length is 18 residues. The CDR3: CASSLGLAGWRLGNEQFF. The CDR3 DNA reads TGCGCCAGCAGCCTCGGACTAGCGGGGTGGAGATTGGGAAATGAGCAGTTCTTC.

DNA of the CDR3: TGTGCCAGCAGTGCTACGACGTGGGGGGTTGTGGAGACCCAGTACTTC. It encodes CASSATTWGVVETQYF. The V and J genes are TRBV2 and TRBJ2-5, with D maybe TRBD2 (6 bases). This CDR3 has 16 amino acids. V was cut by 4 bases and J by 5 bases, with 20 bases left in between. Germline assignment: CDR1 SNHLY and CDR2 FYNNEI.

The chain carries TRBV7-2 and TRBJ2-5; tentatively, D is TRBD2 (7 bases). V lost 2 bases and J lost 4, with 14 bases in between. From germline, CDR1 is SGHTA and CDR2 FQGNSA. The CDR3 totals 15 residues. CDR3 DNA: TGTGCCAGCAGCTTAATGGGGGGGGGCGGAGAGACCCAGTACTTC. It specifies CASSLMGGGGETQYF.

V usage is TRBV19 and J usage is TRBJ1-1, with 8 positions matching TRBD1. Germline V gives CDR1 LNHDA, CDR2 SQIVND (reference sequence). The CDR3 sequence is 15 residues long. The ends lost 8 bases at V and 5 bases at J; junction bases unmatched: 13. CDR3: CASSGHDRGRTEAFF. The CDR3 DNA sequence: TGTGCCAGTTCGGGGCACGACAGGGGACGGACTGAAGCTTTCTTT.

The rearrangement links TRBV2 to TRBJ2-7; 7 nucleotides align to TRBD1. Losses at the gene ends were 8 bases for V and 0 bases for J; bases not matched to a gene: 10. The CDR3 sequence is 15 residues long. CDR1 is SNHLY, CDR2 FYNNEI, per germline. In nucleotides, the CDR3 is TGTGCCAGCGAACGTTCGAGGGGGCTCTCCTACGAGCAGTACTTC. Translating it yields CASERSRGLSYEQYF.

The genes are TRBV4-3 and TRBJ2-5; TRBD1 agrees at 11 bases. This CDR3 is built from 17 residues. With V trimmed by 3 bases and J by 5 bases, 11 bases remained unmatched. Germline CDR1 is LGHNA and CDR2 is YSLEER. CDR3 in DNA: TGCGCCAGCAGCCAGCTTCCCGGGACAGGGGGTATGGAGACCCAGTACTTC. Translation gives CASSQLPGTGGMETQYF.

V usage is TRBV10-3 and J usage is TRBJ1-3, with 7 bases that match TRBD1. Germline lookup yields CDR1 ENHRY and CDR2 SYGVKD. J lost 3 bases, V lost 0 bases, and 5 bases had no gene match. This CDR3 region has 16 residues. CDR3 sequence: CAISESVTGLGNTIYF. CDR3 nucleotide sequence: TGTGCCATCAGTGAGTCCGTGACAGGGCTTGGAAACACCATATATTTT.

This rearrangement joins TRBV5-8 to TRBJ2-7; D is unresolved. Trimming removed 2 bases at V and 3 bases at J, with 6 bases between. The CDR3 runs to 12 residues. CDR1 is SGHTS, CDR2 YDEGEE, per germline. The CDR3 DNA reads as TGTGCCAGCAGCTTTTTACACTACGAGCAGTACTTC. It specifies CASSFLHYEQYF.